This T cell receptor (beta chain) derives from a study of regulatory T cells in long-lasting Graves disease. Arm-PCR of CDR3 regions with iRepertoire HTBI primers generated TCR beta libraries. TCRdb fed the multiplex PCR reads into MiXCR, producing one record per CDR3 protein. The sample lists 420,000 or so distinct CDR3 sequences, 23% occurring once. Time point denoted: persistent/refractory GD, antithyroid drugs over 5 years with positive TRAb. PBMCs provided the RNA from which the TCR library was made. There are many counts of this clonotype. The source was peripheral blood mononuclear cells (PBMCs), collected when the disease was refractory, from a patient treated with antithyroid drugs. This TCR was recovered from a female donor with Graves disease.

The CDR3 coding sequence is TGTGCCAGCAGCTCCTACGGGGAGACCCAGTACTTC. Translated, it gives CASSSYGETQYF. This rearrangement joins TRBV11-2 to TRBJ2-5, with D uncertain. CDR1 and CDR2 (germline): SGHAT, FQNNGV. The length of the CDR3 is 12 residues. Trimming shortened V by 4 bases and J by 5 bases, and 8 bases separated the two germline ends.